A single T cell receptor beta chain is shown here with its context. The source of the sample is a study of blood T cell repertoires in COVID-19. At the level of the study: The United States, Italy and Spain provided the acute and convalescent COVID-19 samples. In each case, the material was cDNA or gDNA derived from T cells, B-cell-depleted T cells, or PBMCs.

CDR3 length: 15 residues. CDR1 LGHNA and CDR2 YSLEER come from the germline V gene. Between the trimmed V and J ends, which lost 0 bases and 4 bases, there was a span of 12 bases. As processed by the authors: Amplification of reference gene primers was used by the study to estimate nucleated cell counts. Produced via immunoSEQ multiplex PCR; TCRdb's table is partial and in-frame only. V, J and clone size are those of that table, while D and trimming were read from the DNA. The sample yields some 250,000 clones, around 87% seen once. The sequence derives from a young woman who had recovered from COVID-19. The specimen was peripheral blood. The chain links TRBV4-3 to TRBJ1-2; no definite D call. The CDR3 region has the DNA TGCGCCAGCAGCCAAGATCGGCGGGGAATCTATGGCTACACCTTC. It specifies CASSQDRRGIYGYTF.